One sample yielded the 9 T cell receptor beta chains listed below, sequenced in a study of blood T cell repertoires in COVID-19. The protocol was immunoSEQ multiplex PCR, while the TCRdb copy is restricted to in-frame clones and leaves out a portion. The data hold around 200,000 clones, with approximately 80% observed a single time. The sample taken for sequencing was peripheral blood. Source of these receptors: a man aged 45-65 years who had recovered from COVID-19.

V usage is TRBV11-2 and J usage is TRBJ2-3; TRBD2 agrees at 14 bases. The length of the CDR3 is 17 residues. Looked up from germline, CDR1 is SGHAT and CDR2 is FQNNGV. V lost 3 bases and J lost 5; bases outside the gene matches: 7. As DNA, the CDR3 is TGTGCCAGCAGCTTCGGGACTAGCGGGAGTGGCGAAGATACGCAGTATTTT. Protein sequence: CASSFGTSGSGEDTQYF.

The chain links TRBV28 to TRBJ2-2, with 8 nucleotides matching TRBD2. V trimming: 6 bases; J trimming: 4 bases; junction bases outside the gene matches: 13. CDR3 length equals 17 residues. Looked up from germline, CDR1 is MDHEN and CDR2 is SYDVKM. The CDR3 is CASSASGRGRGTGELFF. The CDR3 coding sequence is TGTGCCAGCAGCGCCAGCGGGAGAGGCCGGGGCACCGGGGAGCTGTTTTTT.

CDR3 residues: CASRNRVFSGNTIYF. In DNA, the CDR3 is TGTGCCAGCAGGAACAGGGTTTTCTCTGGAAACACCATATATTTT. J is TRBJ1-3 and V is TRBV6-5, with TRBD1 as a possible D gene (6 bases). Germline assignment: CDR1 MNHEY and CDR2 SVGAGI. Trimming took 6 bases from V and 0 from J, leaving 12 bases between them. The CDR3 is 15 amino acids.

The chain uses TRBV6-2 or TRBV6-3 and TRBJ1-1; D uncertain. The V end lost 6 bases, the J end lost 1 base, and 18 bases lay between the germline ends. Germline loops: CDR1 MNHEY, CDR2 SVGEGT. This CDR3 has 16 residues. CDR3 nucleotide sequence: TGTGCCAGCAGCTATACCCGGGTGAACCCGAACACTGAAGCTTTCTTT. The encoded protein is CASSYTRVNPNTEAFF.

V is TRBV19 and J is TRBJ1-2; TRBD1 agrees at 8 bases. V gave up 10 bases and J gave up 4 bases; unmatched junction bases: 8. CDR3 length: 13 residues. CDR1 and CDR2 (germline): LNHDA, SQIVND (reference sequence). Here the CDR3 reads CATIQGEGYGYTF. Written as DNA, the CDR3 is TGTGCCACCATACAGGGGGAGGGCTATGGCTACACCTTC.

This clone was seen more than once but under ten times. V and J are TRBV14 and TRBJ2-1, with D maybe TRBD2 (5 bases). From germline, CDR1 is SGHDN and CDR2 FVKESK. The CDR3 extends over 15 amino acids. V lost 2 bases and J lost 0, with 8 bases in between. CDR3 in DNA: TGTGCCAGCAGCCAACTAGGGAGCTCCTACAATGAGCAGTTCTTC. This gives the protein CASSQLGSSYNEQFF.

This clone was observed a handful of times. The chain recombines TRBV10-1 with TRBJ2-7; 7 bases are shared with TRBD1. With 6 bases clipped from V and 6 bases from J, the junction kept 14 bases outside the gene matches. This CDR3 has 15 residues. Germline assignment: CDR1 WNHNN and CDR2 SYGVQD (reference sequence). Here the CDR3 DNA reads TGCGCCAGCAGCTTGAACAGGGGAACTCCTTCCGAGCAGTACTTC. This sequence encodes CASSLNRGTPSEQYF.

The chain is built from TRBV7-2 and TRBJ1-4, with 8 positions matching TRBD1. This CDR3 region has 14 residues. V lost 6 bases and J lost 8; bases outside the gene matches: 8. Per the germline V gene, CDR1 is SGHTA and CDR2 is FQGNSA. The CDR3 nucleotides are TGTGCCAGCAGTCCAGGGACAGGTTGGGAAAAACTGTTTTTT. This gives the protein CASSPGTGWEKLFF.

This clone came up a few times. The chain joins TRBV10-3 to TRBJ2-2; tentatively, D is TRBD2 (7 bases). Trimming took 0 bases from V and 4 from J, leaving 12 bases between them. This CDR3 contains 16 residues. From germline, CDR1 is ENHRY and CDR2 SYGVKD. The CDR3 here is CAISESRGGATGELFF. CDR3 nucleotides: TGTGCCATCAGTGAGTCGAGGGGGGGTGCCACCGGGGAGCTGTTTTTT.